The 21 T cell receptor beta chains reported below all come from one sample, sequenced in a study of vaccination and CD4 T cells after COVID-19. Sequence data for DNA of cultured CD4+ T cells were generated by the Oncomine TCR Beta short-read assay. TCRdb ran MiXCR on the PCR reads and lists one entry per CDR3 protein. Altogether about 13,000 distinct CDR3 sequences are present, about three fifths being singletons, with the ten largest covering over 9.5%. The antigens for these receptors are not known. Documented treatment: approximately nine-day PBMC culture with coronavirus spike peptide pools or control peptides (ViraFEST assay). Material: CD4+ T cells from blood, cultured in vitro. The receptors come from a human donor who had recovered from COVID-19.

The chain recombines TRBV7-8 with TRBJ1-2; 8 bases map to TRBD1. The CDR3 is 14 residues long. Per the germline V gene, CDR1 is SGHVS and CDR2 is FQNEAQ. V gave up 5 bases and J gave up 8 bases; unmatched junction bases: 10. The CDR3 nucleotides are TGTGCCAGCAGCCCAAGACAGGGGCGACAAGGCTACACCTTC. As protein: CASSPRQGRQGYTF.

In this sample, this clonotype turned up a few times. The chain has TRBV11-2 and TRBJ1-1; tentatively, D is TRBD1 (5 bases). This CDR3 contains 13 residues. Trimming pared 5 bases from V and 1 base from J, leaving 8 bases between. The germline V gene encodes CDR1 SGHAT and CDR2 FQNNGV. Here the CDR3 reads CASSPQGNTEAFF. As DNA, the CDR3 is TGTGCCAGCAGCCCGCAGGGGAACACTGAAGCTTTCTTT.

In its sample, this clonotype is large (0.1 to 1%). This chain connects TRBV28 to TRBJ1-1; unclear D gene. The CDR3 extends over 12 amino acids. The germline gives CDR1 MDHEN, CDR2 SYDVKM. Trimming removed 7 bases at V and 1 base at J, with 7 bases between. CDR3 in amino acids: CASKGPNTEAFF. Written as DNA, the CDR3 is TGTGCCAGCAAGGGTCCGAACACTGAAGCTTTCTTT.

The table lists this clonotype with a few counts. The rearrangement joins TRBV7-3 to TRBJ2-3; possibly TRBD2 for D (5 bases). V lost 2 bases, J lost 4 bases, and 7 bases lay in between. Germline V gene data show CDR1 as SGHTA and CDR2 as FQGTGA. The CDR3 covers 13 residues. In DNA form, the CDR3 reads TGTGCCAGCAGCTTACTTAGCGCAGATACGCAGTATTTT. This sequence encodes CASSLLSADTQYF.

The chain employs TRBV19 and TRBJ1-5, with 7 positions matching TRBD1. Looked up from germline, CDR1 is LNHDA and CDR2 is SQIVND (reference sequence). This CDR3 has 15 amino acids. The V gene end was trimmed by 5 bases and the J gene end by 7 bases; junction bases not matched to a gene: 11. CDR3 in amino acids: CASSSDRVSRQPQHF. The CDR3 bases are TGTGCCAGTAGTTCCGACAGGGTATCTCGACAGCCCCAGCATTTT.

This clonotype has a handful of counts. This CDR3 reads CASSMRPGTYEQYF. CDR3 coding DNA: TGTGCCAGCAGTATGCGACCCGGAACCTACGAGCAGTACTTC. The V call is TRBV27, the J call TRBJ2-7; D unclear. Trimming cost V 5 bases and J 2 bases, with 13 bases left between them. The CDR3 consists of 14 residues. The germline V gene encodes CDR1 MNHEY and CDR2 SMNVEV (reference sequence).

The V and J genes are TRBV20-1 and TRBJ2-4, with 7 nucleotides matching TRBD2. The ends lost 0 bases at V and 2 bases at J; junction bases unmatched: 7. The CDR3 is 16 amino acids. Germline CDR1 and CDR2: DFQATT and SNEGSKA (reference sequence). The CDR3 protein is CSARDSVGGTKNIQYF. The CDR3 DNA is TGCAGTGCTAGAGATTCGGTGGGAGGGACCAAAAACATTCAGTACTTC.

The rearrangement links TRBV11-2 to TRBJ2-3, with D unresolved. The germline V gene has CDR1 SGHAT and CDR2 FQNNGV. The CDR3 totals 13 residues. V lost 2 bases and J lost 6, with 9 bases in between. The CDR3 DNA reads as TGTGCCAGCAGCTTACTTGAGCTCGATACGCAGTATTTT. This sequence encodes CASSLLELDTQYF.

The chain employs TRBV27 and TRBJ2-3, with 12 nucleotides matching TRBD1. This CDR3 contains 14 residues. Per germline, CDR1 MNHEY and CDR2 SMNVEV (reference sequence). V lost 6 bases, J lost 5 bases, and 3 bases stayed unmatched. The CDR3 here is CASSRDRGQDTQYF. The CDR3 nucleotides read TGTGCCAGCAGCCGGGACAGGGGGCAAGATACGCAGTATTTT.

The chain uses TRBV5-5 and TRBJ1-6, with 7 bases lining up with TRBD1. The CDR3 is 13 residues long. Germline V gives CDR1 SGHKS, CDR2 YYEKEE (reference sequence). Losses at the gene ends were 3 bases for V and 8 bases for J; bases not matched to a gene: 2. CDR3 sequence reads: CASSSQGDSPLHF. CDR3 DNA: TGTGCCAGCAGCTCGCAGGGGGATTCACCCCTCCACTTT.

This clonotype has just a few counts. The chain links TRBV2 to TRBJ1-5; the D is unclear. V lost 6 bases and J lost 1, with 7 bases in between. CDR3 length: 13 residues. CDR1 is SNHLY and CDR2 is FYNNEI in the germline V gene. The chain's CDR3 is CASSADSNQPQHF. The DNA of the CDR3 is TGTGCCAGCAGCGCCGACAGCAATCAGCCCCAGCATTTT.

V is TRBV24-1 and J is TRBJ2-1, with 7 nucleotides matching TRBD1. The junction had 6 bases not matched to a gene; V was cut back by 5 bases and J by 6 bases. This CDR3 has 14 amino acids. Germline CDR1 reads KGHDR; CDR2 reads SFDVKD. DNA for the CDR3: TGTGCCACCAGTGGCGAGGGGGCGACCAATGAGCAGTTCTTC. Amino acids: CATSGEGATNEQFF.

In its sample, this clonotype was seen a few times. The chain combines TRBV20-1 with TRBJ1-3; D is uncertain. V shed 0 bases and J shed 10 bases, with 13 bases lying between them. The CDR3 is 13 amino acids. Germline CDR1 reads DFQATT; CDR2 reads SNEGSKA (reference sequence). CDR3 in amino acids: CSAREEPKRTIYF. The CDR3 nucleotides read TGCAGTGCTAGAGAGGAACCGAAGAGGACCATATATTTT.

This clonotype has just a few counts. V gene TRBV2 combines with J gene TRBJ2-4, with D unresolved. The CDR3 consists of 14 residues. The V end was cut by 1 base, the J end by 0 bases, with 4 bases between. From germline, CDR1 is SNHLY and CDR2 FYNNEI. In nucleotides, the CDR3 is TGTGCCAGCAGTGAAGGGGGAGCCAAAAACATTCAGTACTTC. This codes for CASSEGGAKNIQYF.

V and J are TRBV5-1 and TRBJ1-2; 9 nucleotides align to TRBD1. Germline V gene data show CDR1 as SGHRS and CDR2 as YFSETQ. V was pared by 4 bases and J by 5 bases, with 6 bases of the junction left unmatched. This CDR3 is 14 amino acids long. The CDR3 loop is CASSKGDREYGYTF. The CDR3 DNA sequence: TGCGCCAGCAGCAAGGGGGACAGGGAATATGGCTACACCTTC. The whole variable domain, remainder taken from reference TRBV5-1 and TRBJ1-2, is KAGVTQTPRYLIKTRGQQVTLSCSPISGHRSVSWYQQTPGQGLQFLFEYFSETQRNKGNFPGRFSGRQFSNSRSEMNVSTLELGDSALYLCASSKGDREYGYTFGSGTRLTVV.

The chain has TRBV20-1 and TRBJ1-2; 9 bases match TRBD1. V was clipped by 0 bases and J by 10 bases; unmatched bases: 15. Germline CDR1 is DFQATT and CDR2 is SNEGSKA (reference sequence). The length of the CDR3 is 16 residues. Written as DNA, the CDR3 is TGCAGTGCTAGAGAGATCGAGACAGGGGGTGATTTATCCTACACCTTC. It encodes CSAREIETGGDLSYTF.

The chain joins TRBV20-1 to TRBJ1-5, with TRBD1 matching over 9 bases. This CDR3 is built from 15 residues. Trimming cost V 6 bases and J 11 bases; bases outside gene matches: 17. CDR1 is DFQATT and CDR2 is SNEGSKA in the germline V gene (reference sequence). CDR3 amino acids: CSATDPGQGSETQHF. The CDR3 DNA reads TGCAGTGCCACCGATCCGGGACAGGGATCTGAGACCCAGCATTTT.

This clonotype was picked up a small number of times. The J gene is TRBJ1-2, the V gene TRBV6-5; 7 nucleotides line up with TRBD1. The CDR3 covers 15 residues. V lost 3 bases to trimming and J lost 2 bases; unmatched junction nucleotides: 6. CDR1 and CDR2 (germline): MNHEY, SVGAGI. The CDR3 DNA reads as TGTGCCAGCAGTTATCTCCGACAGGGCAACTATGGCTACACCTTC. This gives the protein CASSYLRQGNYGYTF.

CDR3 nucleotide sequence: TGTGCCAGCACCTACAGGGGCTCCTACAATGAGCAGTTCTTC. Translating gives CASTYRGSYNEQFF. V usage is TRBV6-1 and J usage is TRBJ2-1, with TRBD1 matching over 7 bases. Germline V CDR1 and CDR2: MNHNS, SASEGT. This CDR3 contains 14 residues. The trim removed 7 bases at V and 0 bases at J, leaving 3 bases unmatched.

This clonotype has just a few counts. The chain uses TRBV11-2 and TRBJ2-7; perhaps TRBD1 as D (5 bases). The germline gives CDR1 SGHAT, CDR2 FQNNGV. The CDR3 spans 16 residues. V was shortened by 0 bases and J by 5 bases, with 17 bases between the two germline ends. The CDR3 DNA is TGTGCCAGCAGCTTAGACCTGGGTAGGGGCGGACACGAGCAGTACTTC. Translated: CASSLDLGRGGHEQYF.

This clonotype was detected a few times. The V call is TRBV14, the J call TRBJ2-5, with D unclear. Trimming removed 1 base from V and 4 bases from J, with 10 bases in between. The CDR3 contains 14 residues. Per germline, CDR1 SGHDN and CDR2 FVKESK. CDR3 amino acids: CASSQGARSETQYF. The CDR3 nucleotides read TGTGCCAGCAGCCAAGGGGCTAGGTCAGAGACCCAGTACTTC. The complete variable domain, with remaining parts taken from reference TRBV14 and TRBJ2-5, reads EAGVTQFPSHSVIEKGQTVTLRCDPISGHDNLYWYRRVMGKEIKFLLHFVKESKQDESGMPNNRFLAERTGGTYSTLKVQPAELEDSGVYFCASSQGARSETQYFGPGTRLLVL.